The present T cell receptor (beta chain) was sequenced within a study of T cell repertoires in aging, cancer and after chemotherapy (dated by TCRdb to about 2019). Looking at the study overall: Six donor age groups were covered, ranging from 30 or younger up to 70 or older, and each group contained at least three individuals. In the solid tumor group, the paired samples taken before and after chemotherapy came from patients with brain tumors (glioblastoma) who were receiving therapy based on temozolomide. The full dataset contained 9.1 million or so TCR reads. The cohort comprised about 220 cancer patients, 94 with hematological and around 120 with solid cancers, plus 95 healthy donors as a reference group. The study profiled peripheral blood TCR beta repertoires from healthy donors and cancer patients to examine immunoaging and T cell reconstitution after chemotherapy.

Using a mixed TRB-A/B primer pool, multiplex touch-down PCR amplified rearranged TRB sequences covering the V, D and J segments. Illumina adapters and sample indices were added to the amplicons in two consecutive PCR reactions performed with Phusion HS II polymerase. After gel purification with the NucleoSpin Gel and PCR Clean-up kit, the amplicons were checked using Qubit and an Agilent 2100 Bioanalyzer. Libraries were sequenced on an Illumina MiSeq using 600-cycle, single-indexed, paired-end runs. Turning to the authors' computational methods: TRB sequences were processed with MiXCR versions 2.12 and 3.0.5. A clone was defined as each unique CDR3 nucleotide sequence, and only productive sequences supported by at least two reads were kept. The repertoire metrics were Shannon diversity, evenness, clonality (defined as one minus evenness), and alpha-parameterized diversity profiles covering alpha 0 to 5. The IGoR algorithm was used to calculate generation probabilities of clones in the paired pre- and post-chemotherapy samples. The raw public reads went through TCRdb reprocessing: fastp at Q25, MiXCR clone calling, in-frame beta chains kept. Rows are unified per CDR3 protein, each entry keeping the most common DNA and genes. It is TCRdb's table, rather than the study itself, that gives the V and J calls and clone size. The sample contains over 1,000 distinct CDR3 sequences, approximately 26% of them found a single time. The ten biggest clones cover roughly 40% of the sample.

TCR beta rearrangements were amplified from genomic DNA extracted from peripheral blood rather than from sorted cells or RNA. What the authors observed across the whole study: Untreated patients with hematological or solid cancers showed significantly lower blood TCR diversity and higher clonality than age-matched healthy donors. According to the authors, the repertoire data do not permit conclusions about immunological memory after chemotherapy. In both cancer cohorts, the median generation probability rose over the chemotherapy interval, which suggests that the repertoire was reconstituted through rebound thymic output. Declining TCR diversity with age in healthy donors was mainly explained by loss of richness; in cancer patients, loss of evenness also contributed.

A remark on this clonotype: The antigen this receptor binds is unknown. Germline and junction disagree at one end, which may indicate a read error.

Inclusive of the bounding cysteine and phenylalanine, the CDR3 is 13 residues long. Left in the record is the CDR3 DNA by itself, 39 bases read in frame from the first base. From the germline V gene, CDR1 is MNHNS and CDR2 is SASEGT. Sequencing used blood. The chain uses TRBV6-1 and TRBJ1-2; the D gene is unclear. The source is a human donor with a solid tumor. DNA sequence: TGTGCCATCACGGTCGAGGAGGCTGGTGGCTACAACTTC. This gives the protein CAITVEEAGGYNF.